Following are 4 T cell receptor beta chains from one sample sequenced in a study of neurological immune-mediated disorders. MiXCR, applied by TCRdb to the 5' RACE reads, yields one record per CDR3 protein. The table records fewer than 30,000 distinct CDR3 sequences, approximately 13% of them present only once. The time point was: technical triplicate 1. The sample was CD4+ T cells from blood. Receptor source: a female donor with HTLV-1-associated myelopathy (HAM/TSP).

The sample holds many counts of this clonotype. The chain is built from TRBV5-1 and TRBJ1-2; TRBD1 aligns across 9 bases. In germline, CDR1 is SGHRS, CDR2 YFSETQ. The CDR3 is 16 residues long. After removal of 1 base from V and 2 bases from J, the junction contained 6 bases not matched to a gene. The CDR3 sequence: CASSLSRDRVNYGYTF. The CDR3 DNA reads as TGCGCCAGCAGCTTGAGCCGGGACAGGGTGAACTATGGCTACACCTTC.

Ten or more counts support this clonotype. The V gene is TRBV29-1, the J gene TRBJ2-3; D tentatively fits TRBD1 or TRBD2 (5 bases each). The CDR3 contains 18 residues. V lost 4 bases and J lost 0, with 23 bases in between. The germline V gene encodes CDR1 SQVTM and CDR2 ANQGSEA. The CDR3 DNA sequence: TGCAGCGTTGGGGGCCACGGGTTGGGGGATTCTAGCACAGATACGCAGTATTTT. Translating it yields CSVGGHGLGDSSTDTQYF.

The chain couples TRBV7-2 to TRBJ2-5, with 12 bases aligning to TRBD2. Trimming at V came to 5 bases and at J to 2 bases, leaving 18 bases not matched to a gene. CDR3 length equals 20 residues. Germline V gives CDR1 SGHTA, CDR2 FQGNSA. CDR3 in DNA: TGTGCCAGCAGCCCTCAGGGCCCATCTACTAGCGGGGGGATACAAGAGACCCAGTACTTC. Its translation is CASSPQGPSTSGGIQETQYF.

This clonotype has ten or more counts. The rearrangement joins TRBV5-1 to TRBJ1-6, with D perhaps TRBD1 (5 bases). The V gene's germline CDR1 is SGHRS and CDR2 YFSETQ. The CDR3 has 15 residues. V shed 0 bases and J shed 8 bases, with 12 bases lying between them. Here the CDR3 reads CASSLGQPMDSPLHF. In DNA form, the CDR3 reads TGCGCCAGCAGCTTGGGACAGCCGATGGATTCACCCCTCCACTTT.